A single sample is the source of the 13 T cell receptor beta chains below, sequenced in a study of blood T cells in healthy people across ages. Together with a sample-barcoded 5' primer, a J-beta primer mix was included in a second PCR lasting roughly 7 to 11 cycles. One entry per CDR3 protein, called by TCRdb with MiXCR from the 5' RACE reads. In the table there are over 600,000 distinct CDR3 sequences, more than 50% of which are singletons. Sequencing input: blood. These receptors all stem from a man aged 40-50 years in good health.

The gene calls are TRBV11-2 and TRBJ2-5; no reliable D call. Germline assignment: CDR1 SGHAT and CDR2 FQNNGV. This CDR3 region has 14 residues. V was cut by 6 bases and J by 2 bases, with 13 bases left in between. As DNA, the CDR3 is TGTGCCAGCAGTCAGTCGGGTGGGCAAGAGACCCAGTACTTC. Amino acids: CASSQSGGQETQYF.

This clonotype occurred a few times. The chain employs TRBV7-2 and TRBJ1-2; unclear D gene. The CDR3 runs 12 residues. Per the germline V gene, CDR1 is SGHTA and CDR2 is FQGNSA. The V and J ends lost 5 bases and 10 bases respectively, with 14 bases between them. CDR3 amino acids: CASSPNGFFYTF. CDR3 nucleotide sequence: TGTGCCAGCAGCCCGAACGGCTTCTTCTACACCTTC.

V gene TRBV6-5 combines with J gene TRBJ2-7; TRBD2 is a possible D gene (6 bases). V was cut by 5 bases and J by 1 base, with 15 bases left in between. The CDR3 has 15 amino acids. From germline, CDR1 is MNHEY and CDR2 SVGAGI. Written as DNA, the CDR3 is TGTGCCAGCAGTCCACCCGGAGGGCGTTCCTACGAGCAGTACTTC. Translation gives CASSPPGGRSYEQYF.

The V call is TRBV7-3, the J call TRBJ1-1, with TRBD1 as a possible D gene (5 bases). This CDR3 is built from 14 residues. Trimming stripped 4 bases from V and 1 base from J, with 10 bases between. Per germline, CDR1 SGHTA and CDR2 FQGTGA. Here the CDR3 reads CASSSDSKNTEAFF. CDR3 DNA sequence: TGTGCCAGCAGCTCTGACAGCAAGAACACTGAAGCTTTCTTT.

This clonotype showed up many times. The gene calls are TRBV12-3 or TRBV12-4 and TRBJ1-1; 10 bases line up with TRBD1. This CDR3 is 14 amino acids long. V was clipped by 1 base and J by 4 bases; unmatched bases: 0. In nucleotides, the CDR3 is TGTGCCAGCAGTTTAGGGACAGGGGGCACTGAAGCTTTCTTT. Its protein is CASSLGTGGTEAFF.

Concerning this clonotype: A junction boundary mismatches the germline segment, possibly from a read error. CDR3 sequence (DNA): TGTGCCAGCAGCCTTTACCGGACAGGGTCCTACTATGGCCACACCTTC. Translation: CASSLYRTGSYYGHTF. The rearrangement joins TRBV5-6 to TRBJ1-2; the match to TRBD1 covers 8 bases. The CDR3 is 16 residues long. Germline assignment: CDR1 SGHDT and CDR2 YYEEEE.

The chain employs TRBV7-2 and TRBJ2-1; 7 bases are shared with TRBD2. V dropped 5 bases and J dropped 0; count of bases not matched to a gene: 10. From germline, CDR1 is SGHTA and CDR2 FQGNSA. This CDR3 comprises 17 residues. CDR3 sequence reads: CASSPILARYSYNEQFF. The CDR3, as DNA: TGTGCCAGCAGCCCGATACTAGCGCGGTACTCCTACAATGAGCAGTTCTTC.

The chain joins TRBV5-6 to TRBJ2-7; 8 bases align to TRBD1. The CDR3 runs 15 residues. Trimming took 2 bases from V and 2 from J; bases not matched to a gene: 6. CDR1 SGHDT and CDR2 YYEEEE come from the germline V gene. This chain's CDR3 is CASSFQTGDTYEQYF. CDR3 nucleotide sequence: TGTGCCAGCAGCTTCCAGACAGGGGATACCTACGAGCAGTACTTC.

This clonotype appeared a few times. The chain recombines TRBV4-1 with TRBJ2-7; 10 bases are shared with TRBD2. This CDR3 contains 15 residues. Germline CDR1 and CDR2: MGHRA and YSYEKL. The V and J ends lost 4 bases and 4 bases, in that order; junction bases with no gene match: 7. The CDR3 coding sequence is TGCGCCAGCAGCCCTCAGGGACTAGCGTCGTACGAGCAGTACTTC. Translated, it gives CASSPQGLASYEQYF.

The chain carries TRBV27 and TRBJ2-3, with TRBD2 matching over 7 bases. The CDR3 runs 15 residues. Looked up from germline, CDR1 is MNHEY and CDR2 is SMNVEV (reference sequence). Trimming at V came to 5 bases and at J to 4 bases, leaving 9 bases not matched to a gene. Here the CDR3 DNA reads TGTGCCAGCAGTCTAAGACTAGCCGGGTCAGATACGCAGTATTTT. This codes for CASSLRLAGSDTQYF.

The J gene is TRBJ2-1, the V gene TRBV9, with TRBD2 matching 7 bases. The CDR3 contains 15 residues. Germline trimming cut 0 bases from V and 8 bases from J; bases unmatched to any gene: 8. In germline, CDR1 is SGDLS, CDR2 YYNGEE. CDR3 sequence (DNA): TGTGCCAGCAGCGTAGAAAGCGGGGATTGGGATGAGCAGTTCTTC. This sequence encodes CASSVESGDWDEQFF.

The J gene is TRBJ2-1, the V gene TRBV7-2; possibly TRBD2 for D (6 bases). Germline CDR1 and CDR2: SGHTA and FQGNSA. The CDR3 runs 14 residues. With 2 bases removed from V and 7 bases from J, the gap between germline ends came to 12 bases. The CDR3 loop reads CASSLKLAGNEQFF. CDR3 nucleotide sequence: TGTGCCAGCAGCTTAAAGCTGGCGGGAAATGAGCAGTTCTTC.

CDR3 DNA sequence: TGTGCCAGCAGCTTCCGCGGGAGTACCAATGAGCAGTTCTTC. Amino acids: CASSFRGSTNEQFF. The chain links TRBV9 to TRBJ2-1; 7 bases fit TRBD2. In germline, CDR1 is SGDLS, CDR2 YYNGEE. V shed 4 bases and J 6 bases; nucleotides not matched to a gene: 7. The CDR3 runs 14 residues.